This T cell receptor (beta chain) came from a study of blood T cell repertoires in COVID-19. At the level of the study: The United States, Italy and Spain supplied acute and convalescent COVID-19 samples. In each case, the material was cDNA or gDNA derived from T cells, B-cell-depleted T cells, or PBMCs.

Authors' processing steps: The authors estimated nucleated cell counts from reference gene primer amplification. This table comes from immunoSEQ multiplex PCR, and its TCRdb copy is limited to in-frame clones, with some not included. Clonal size and the V and J genes are those of that table, whereas D and trimming came from the DNA. The sample includes about 280,000 clones, 70% to 90% of them seen just once. CDR1 is MNHEY and CDR2 is SVGAGI in the germline V gene. The CDR3 totals 14 residues. The ends were cut back, 5 bases at V and 3 bases at J, with 13 bases in the middle. The receptor's source is a woman in her seventies with acute or convalescent COVID-19. V gene TRBV6-5 combines with J gene TRBJ1-1, with D hard to call. Input material: peripheral blood. Here the CDR3 DNA reads TGTGCCAGCAGTACTTACTCATTGGACACTGAAGCTTTCTTT. This sequence encodes CASSTYSLDTEAFF.